This entry concerns a single T cell receptor beta chain. Antigen unknown. This sample stems from a study of T cell responses to AZD1222 COVID-19 vaccine. Overall study context: It was second doses at about 4 or about 12 weeks that were pooled. Regarding the study as a whole: Clonal diversity may have been underestimated, and the donors were mostly white British, with more females than males. Baseline serology detected seropositivity in only five or six AZD1222 recipients.

Trimming removed 4 bases from V and 4 bases from J, with 7 bases in between. Germline loops: CDR1 MGHDK, CDR2 SYGVNS. This CDR3 has 12 amino acids. Only in-frame clones appear in the TCRdb table, and some are missing; sequencing was by immunoSEQ multiplex PCR. The table has some 70,000 clones, 84% seen once. The TCR sequence derives from an adult in good health. The sample here was peripheral blood, taken on day 0 of AZD1222 vaccination. V usage is TRBV25-1 and J usage is TRBJ1-1; D ambiguous. In DNA form, the CDR3 reads TGTGCCAGCAGTGGAATCCTCACTGAAGCTTTCTTT. It specifies CASSGILTEAFF.